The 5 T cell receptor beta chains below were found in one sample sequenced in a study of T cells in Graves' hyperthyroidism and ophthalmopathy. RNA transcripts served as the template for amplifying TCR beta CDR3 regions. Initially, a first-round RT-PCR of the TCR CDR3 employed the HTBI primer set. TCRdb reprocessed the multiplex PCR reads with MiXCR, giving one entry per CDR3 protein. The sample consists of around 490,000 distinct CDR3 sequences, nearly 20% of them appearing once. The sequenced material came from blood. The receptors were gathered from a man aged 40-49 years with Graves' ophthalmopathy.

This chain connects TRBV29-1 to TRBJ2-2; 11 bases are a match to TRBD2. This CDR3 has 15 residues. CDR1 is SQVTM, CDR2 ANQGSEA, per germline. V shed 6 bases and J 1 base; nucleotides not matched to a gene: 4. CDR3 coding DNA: TGCAGCGTGGTACTAGCGGGAGAGAACACCGGGGAGCTGTTTTTT. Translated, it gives CSVVLAGENTGELFF.

The CDR3 spells CASSYGGYTNEQFF. The CDR3 bases are TGTGCCAGCAGTTATGGCGGCTACACCAATGAGCAGTTCTTC. This chain links TRBV6-5 with TRBJ2-1; D remains ambiguous. The V gene lost 3 bases and the J gene lost 6 bases, with 12 bases spanning the gap. Germline V lookup: CDR1 MNHEY, CDR2 SVGAGI. CDR3 length: 14 residues.

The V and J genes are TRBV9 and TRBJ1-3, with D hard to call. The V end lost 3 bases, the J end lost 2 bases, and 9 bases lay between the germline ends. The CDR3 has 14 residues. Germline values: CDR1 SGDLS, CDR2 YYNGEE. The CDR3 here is CASSARPTGNTIYF. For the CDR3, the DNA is TGTGCCAGCAGCGCTCGTCCCACTGGAAACACCATATATTTT.

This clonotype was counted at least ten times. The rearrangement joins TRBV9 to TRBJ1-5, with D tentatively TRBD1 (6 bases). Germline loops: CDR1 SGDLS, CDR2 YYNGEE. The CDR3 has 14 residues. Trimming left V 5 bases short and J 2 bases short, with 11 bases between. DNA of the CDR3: TGTGCCAGCAGTTCCAGGGGAGGCAATCAGCCCCAGCATTTT. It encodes CASSSRGGNQPQHF. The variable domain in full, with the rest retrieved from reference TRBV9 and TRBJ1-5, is DSGVTQTPKHLITATGQRVTLRCSPRSGDLSVYWYQQSLDQGLQFLIQYYNGEERAKGNILERFSAQQFPDLHSELNLSSLELGDSALYFCASSSRGGNQPQHFGDGTRLSIL.

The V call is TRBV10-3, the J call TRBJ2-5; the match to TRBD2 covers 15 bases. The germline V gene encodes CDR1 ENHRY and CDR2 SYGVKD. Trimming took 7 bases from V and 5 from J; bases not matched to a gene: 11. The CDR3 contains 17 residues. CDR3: CAITSSGTSGGRETQYF. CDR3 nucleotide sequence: TGTGCCATCACCTCCTCGGGGACTAGCGGGGGGAGGGAGACCCAGTACTTC.